These T cell receptor beta chains were read from a single sample in a study of blood T cell repertoires in COVID-19. Here immunoSEQ multiplex PCR was the method, and the copy in TCRdb shows in-frame clones only, minus some. This table has approximately 200,000 clones, about 86% appearing once. Sequencing was done on a sample of PBMCs or T cells enriched from blood (not recorded which). These receptors all come from a woman aged 30 to 39 who had been exposed to COVID-19. Both conserved end residues are part of each CDR3. D genes are given only for firm matches. Clone size appears in some rows only: once, few, many, or a class for an expanded clone.

TRBJ1-2 | NA | TRBD1 | TRBV2 | TGTGCCAGCAGTGAAGCGCCGAGGGGGCACATCTATGGCTACACCTTC | CASSEAPRGHIYGYTF
TRBJ1-2 | few | NA | TRBV30 | TGTGCCTGGAGTGTACAGACGGACTATGGCTACACCTTC | CAWSVQTDYGYTF
TRBJ2-1 | few | TRBD1 | TRBV27 | TGTGCCAGCAGCGACAGGGACCCGAGCTCCTACAATGAGCAGTTCTTC | CASSDRDPSSYNEQFF
TRBJ1-5 | NA | NA | TRBV28 | TGTGCCAGCAGTTCGACAGAGCTCAATCAGCCCCAGCATTTT | CASSSTELNQPQHF
TRBJ2-2 | NA | NA | TRBV9 | TGTGCCAGCAGCGTAGGAGGACAACCCACCGGGGAGCTGTTTTTT | CASSVGGQPTGELFF
TRBJ1-2 | NA | TRBD1 | TRBV19 | TGTGCCAGTAGTATAGCCACAGGGGGCGACTATGGCTACACCTTC | CASSIATGGDYGYTF
TRBJ1-5 | NA | NA | TRBV19 | TGTGCCAGTACCTCAGGGTGGGGGGGCGGTCAGCCCCAGCATTTT | CASTSGWGGGQPQHF
TRBJ2-7 | NA | NA | TRBV9 | TGTGCCAGCAGCGTAACACAGGGCCACGAGCAGTACTTC | CASSVTQGHEQYF
TRBJ1-1 | NA | TRBD1 | TRBV19 | TGTGCCAGTAGTATAGACCGGACCAGACAGGGGATGAACACTGAAGCTTTCTTT | CASSIDRTRQGMNTEAFF
TRBJ2-3 | once | TRBD2 | TRBV2 | TGTGCCAGCACCCCGACTAGCGGGCACCACACAGATACGCAGTATTTT | CASTPTSGHHTDTQYF
TRBJ1-6 | NA | NA | TRBV6-5 | TGTGCCAGCAGTTATTCGCAGGCCCAACCCCTCCACTTT | CASSYSQAQPLHF
TRBJ2-3 | NA | TRBD2 | TRBV5-8 | TGTGCCAGCAGCTTGATCCAGCGGGGGGGCCGAACAGATACGCAGTATTTT | CASSLIQRGGRTDTQYF
TRBJ2-1 | NA | TRBD1 | TRBV10-1 | TGCGCCAGCAGTGAACCAGGACAGGGGTCTGGTGAGCAGTTCTTC | CASSEPGQGSGEQFF
TRBJ2-1 | NA | TRBD2 | TRBV29-1 | TGCAGCGTTGATTCAACTAGCGGGGGAAGCTCCTACAATGAGCAGTTCTTC | CSVDSTSGGSSYNEQFF
TRBJ1-4 | NA | NA | TRBV12-5 | TGTGCTAGTGCCCCCTTGAGCGAAAAACTGTTTTTT | CASAPLSEKLFF
TRBJ1-1 | NA | NA | TRBV19 | TGTGCCAGTGGTGAGGGGGGGCCCACTGAAGCTTTCTTT | CASGEGGPTEAFF
TRBJ1-2 | NA | NA | TRBV2 | TGTGCCAGCAGGGACACGCAGGGCTACACCTTC | CASRDTQGYTF
TRBJ1-2 | NA | NA | TRBV2 | TGTGCCAGCAGTGAAATCGACAGGAACTATGGCTACACCTTC | CASSEIDRNYGYTF
TRBJ2-7 | NA | TRBD1 | TRBV3-1/TRBV3-2 | TGTGCCAGCAGTCCGACAGGGGTCTACGAGCAGTACTTC | CASSPTGVYEQYF
TRBJ2-7 | NA | TRBD1 | TRBV5-1 | TGCGCCAGCAGCCCGAAGCACGGGACAGGGGCCTACGAGCAGTACTTC | CASSPKHGTGAYEQYF
TRBJ1-4 | few | TRBD1 | TRBV11-3 | TGTGCCAGCAGCTTCGTTGGGACAGGAGGAGAAAAACTGTTTTTT | CASSFVGTGGEKLFF
TRBJ2-3 | NA | TRBD2 | TRBV30 | TGTGCCTGGAGTTTCGGGGGGGGCACAGATACGCAGTATTTT | CAWSFGGGTDTQYF
TRBJ2-7 | once | TRBD1 | TRBV3-1/TRBV3-2 | TGTGCCAGCAGCCAGGGGGGACAGGGAATAATCGAGCAGTACTTC | CASSQGGQGIIEQYF
TRBJ2-1 | NA | NA | TRBV5-1 | TGCGCCAGCAGCCTATACAATGAGCAGTTCTTC | CASSLYNEQFF
TRBJ1-1 | NA | NA | TRBV12-3/TRBV12-4 | TGTGCCAGCACAGACAGGTTCACTGAAGCTTTCTTT | CASTDRFTEAFF
TRBJ1-6 | NA | TRBD1 | TRBV5-1 | TGCGCCAGCAGATTCCTGGGACAGAAAAATTCACCCCTCCACTTT | CASRFLGQKNSPLHF
TRBJ1-5 | NA | NA | TRBV6-2/TRBV6-3 | TGTGCCAGCAGTTACTCGTACAGGGTTGGCGATCAGCCCCAGCATTTT | CASSYSYRVGDQPQHF